This T cell receptor beta chain appears in the sequencing data of a study of blood T cell repertoires in COVID-19. In the source study's methods: The authors estimated nucleated cell counts from reference gene primer amplification. Here immunoSEQ multiplex PCR was the method, and the copy in TCRdb shows in-frame clones only, minus some. Clone size and V and J calls were adopted from that table, with D and trimming inferred from the DNA. The table includes roughly 88,000 clones, around nine tenths detected once. Seattle participants joined during active infection and were tracked over time. The TCR was taken from a woman aged 60 to 75 with COVID-19, enrolled during active disease. The sequencing sample was made of peripheral blood.

DNA of the CDR3: TGTGCCAGCAGCCCCGAGGGGGATAACTATGGCTACACCTTC. Its protein product is CASSPEGDNYGYTF. The chain has TRBV6-6 and TRBJ1-2; perhaps TRBD1 as D (6 bases). CDR1 is MNHNY, CDR2 SVGAGI, per germline (reference sequence). CDR3 length: 14 amino acids. The V end lost 6 bases, the J end lost 1 base, and 12 bases lay between the germline ends.